This T cell receptor (beta chain) was sequenced for a study of technical replicates of blood from several donors. Libraries were prepared by immunoSEQ multiplex PCR; TCRdb keeps only in-frame clonotypes and omits some of them. The table records about 76,000 clones, 80% to 90% of them present only once. The length of the CDR3 is 13 residues. Germline-derived CDR1 and CDR2 are MGHDK and SYGVNS. Trimming took 6 bases from V and 4 from J, leaving 10 bases between them. What was sequenced was PBMCs. V and J are TRBV25-1 and TRBJ1-5, with D perhaps matching TRBD1 (5 bases). The clonotype originates from a human donor in good health. Some clones in this sample may be carry-over from other donors' samples. DNA for the CDR3: TGTGCCAGCAGCAGGGTTCGAAATCAGCCCCAGCATTTT. This sequence encodes CASSRVRNQPQHF. The full variable domain, rest sourced from reference TRBV25-1 and TRBJ1-5, is EADIYQTPRYLVIGTGKKITLECSQTMGHDKMYWYQQDPGMELHLIHYSYGVNSTEKGDLSSESTVSRIRTEHFPLTLESARPSHTSQYLCASSRVRNQPQHFGDGTRLSIL.